The clone carrying this T cell receptor beta chain was picked up one time. Its antigen remains unknown. This sample is part of a study of identical twins. Healthy Caucasians were all of the donors. Whole-study findings and limits: The models systematically underestimated how much out-of-frame TCR alpha was shared in monozygotic twins.

TCRdb re-analysed the 5' RACE reads in MiXCR, keeping a single row per CDR3 protein. The table includes 450,000 or so distinct CDR3 sequences, approximately 15% detected once. The same specimen was also included in a second study, on yellow fever vaccine responses in identical twins. That study reports: Twins' T cell vaccine responses reportedly looked partly convergent, partly personalized.

This clonotype was sampled from a woman aged 18-30 years in good health. The source material was CD4+ T cells sorted from blood.

CDR3 coding DNA: TGTGCCAGCAGTTATGCGGGACTAGCCTCATTGCAAGAATACAATGAGCAGTTCTTC. Translating it yields CASSYAGLASLQEYNEQFF. V usage is TRBV6-5 and J usage is TRBJ2-1, with TRBD2 matching 9 bases. With V trimmed by 3 bases and J by 4 bases, 16 bases remained unmatched. CDR1 MNHEY and CDR2 SVGAGI come from the germline V gene. The CDR3 spans 19 residues.